This T cell receptor beta chain was observed in a study of blood T cells in healthy people across ages. Looking at the study overall: There was about one barcoded beta molecule captured by template switching per two T cells.

General observations from the study: Any changes in expanded clonotypes were possibly confounded, as donor CMV status remained unknown. Relative to aged donors, long-lived donors carried more naive CD4+ cells and displayed higher diversity.

Germline CDR1 is MNHEY and CDR2 is SMNVEV (reference sequence). This CDR3 region has 15 residues. Trimming removed 6 bases from V and 8 bases from J, with 22 bases in between. Points on this clonotype: Its antigen remains unidentified.

The authors ran a second PCR of roughly 6 to 12 cycles using a sample-barcoded 5' primer and a J-beta primer mix. Via MiXCR, TCRdb re-called the 5' RACE reads, giving one row per CDR3 protein. Of 750,000 to 950,000 distinct CDR3 sequences listed, just under 30% are singletons. These same data were also listed under a study on T cells of mothers and their children.

The clonotype was recovered from a woman in her thirties or forties in good health. Sequencing input: blood. This rearrangement joins TRBV27 to TRBJ1-2; D possibly corresponds to TRBD1 (5 bases). The CDR3 DNA follows: TGTGCCAGCAGCCGATCAGGGCTACAGGTCTGGGGCTACACCTTC. It translates to CASSRSGLQVWGYTF.